This T cell receptor beta chain was profiled in a study of identical twins. CDR1 and CDR2 (germline): DFQATT, SNEGSKA (reference sequence). V dropped 1 base and J dropped 4; count of bases not matched to a gene: 4. The CDR3 sequence is 14 residues long. The cDNA had a unique molecular identifier and a template-switch universal primer site. TCRdb passed the 5' RACE reads through MiXCR, listing each CDR3 protein once. The table includes about 200,000 distinct CDR3 sequences, under 12% detected once. Study results and caveats: Zero-insertion results could be subject to partial confounding by invariant MAIT and iNKT cells.

On this clonotype itself: Its antigen is still unknown.

The source is a man in his fifties in good health. This chain uses TRBV20-1 with TRBJ1-1; 9 nucleotides agree with TRBD1. Sequencing was done on a sample of memory T cells sorted from blood. The CDR3 sequence: CSARAGTGITEAFF. The CDR3 DNA reads as TGCAGTGCTAGAGCCGGGACAGGGATCACTGAAGCTTTCTTT.